This TCR beta chain came from a study of OX40 agonist ivuxolimab in advanced cancers. Study-level background: At 82.7% male, the cohort had a mean age of approximately 60 years, ranging from roughly 20 to 79. The study, taken as a whole, reports: Expanded clones belonging to CD8+ T cells outnumbered, on average, those of CD4+.

After removal of 6 bases from V and 1 base from J, the junction contained 7 bases not matched to a gene. Germline V gene sequence: CDR1 SGHDT, CDR2 YYEEEE. This CDR3 spans 15 amino acids. The table came from immunoSEQ multiplex PCR; TCRdb's copy has only in-frame clones and leaves some out. Of 59,000 or so clones listed, 65% to 90% are singletons. Sampling of blood occurred at baseline, cycle 4 day 1, and cycle 7 day 1. A note on this clone: Its antigen is unknown.

The sample in question was CD4+ or CD8+ T cells sorted from blood, obtained in a trial of the OX40 agonist ivuxolimab. The rearrangement joins TRBV5-6 to TRBJ2-7; TRBD1 aligns across 10 bases. This TCR was recovered from an adult with an advanced solid tumor such as melanoma, head and neck, liver or kidney cancer. The chain's CDR3 is CASNSDRGWSYEQYF. In DNA, the CDR3 is TGTGCCAGCAACTCGGACAGGGGGTGGTCCTACGAGCAGTACTTC.